A selection of T cell receptor beta chains follows, all from one sample in a study of cytomegalovirus exposure and HLA in healthy donors. Only in-frame clones appear in the TCRdb table, and some are missing; sequencing was by immunoSEQ multiplex PCR. This sample has some 150,000 clones, with 82% found just once. The sample comprised PBMCs. These receptors were collected from a woman aged 45-65 years in good health and CMV-seropositive. CDR3s include the opening cysteine and the closing phenylalanine or tryptophan. D genes are given only for firm matches. Clone size is not always given. Where it is, it says once, few, many or a class for expanded clones.

DNA	CDR3	J	V	size	D
TGCGCCAGCAGCCATCGACAGGGGGGCACTGAAGCTTTCTTT	CASSHRQGGTEAFF	TRBJ1-1	TRBV5-1	NA	TRBD1
TGTGCCAGCAGTTATTTGGGGACAGCGAACACCGGGGAGCTGTTTTTT	CASSYLGTANTGELFF	TRBJ2-2	TRBV6-6	NA	TRBD1
TGTGCCAGCAAGCCACTAGCGGGGGAAACCGGGGAGCTGTTTTTT	CASKPLAGETGELFF	TRBJ2-2	TRBV28	NA	TRBD2
TGTGCCTGGAGTGTCGGTAATGGCTACACCTTC	CAWSVGNGYTF	TRBJ1-2	TRBV30	NA	NA
TGTGCCAGCAGCAGCGGGACTAGCGATTACAATGAGCAGTTCTTC	CASSSGTSDYNEQFF	TRBJ2-1	TRBV6-5	NA	TRBD2
TGTGCCAGCAGCTTTAGCGGGGGGGCCTACAATGAGCAGTTCTTC	CASSFSGGAYNEQFF	TRBJ2-1	TRBV7-2	NA	TRBD2
TGTGCCAGCACCCGACTGGACCAAGAGACCCAGTACTTC	CASTRLDQETQYF	TRBJ2-5	TRBV7-2	few	NA
TGTGCCAGTAAATTCGGAGCGTTGAACACTGAAGCTTTCTTT	CASKFGALNTEAFF	TRBJ1-1	TRBV19	NA	NA
TGCGCCAGCAGCCAAGAAGCCCAGCGGGGGCCACGTTGGGTGGATACGCAGTATTTT	CASSQEAQRGPRWVDTQYF	TRBJ2-3	TRBV4-3	NA	TRBD2
TGCAGCGTTACAGGGGGCGAAGAGACCCAGTACTTC	CSVTGGEETQYF	TRBJ2-5	TRBV29-1	NA	TRBD1
TGTTCCAGCGCCCCACAATACCAGAACACTGAAGCTTTCTTT	CSSAPQYQNTEAFF	TRBJ1-1	TRBV7-9	NA	NA
TGCAGTGCTAGATGGCAGTCCGAAGCTTTCTTT	CSARWQSEAFF	TRBJ1-1	TRBV20-1	once	NA
TGTGCCAGCAGTGAACTGGGACAGGGAAGCACCGGGGAGCTGTTTTTT	CASSELGQGSTGELFF	TRBJ2-2	TRBV2	NA	TRBD1
TGTGCCAGCAGCTTAATCGGGACTAGCGGGAGAGGCCCAGATACGCAGTATTTT	CASSLIGTSGRGPDTQYF	TRBJ2-3	TRBV13	NA	TRBD2
TGTGCCAGCAGTTTCTGGCCACCTCAGGGGACCCAGCATTTT	CASSFWPPQGTQHF	TRBJ1-5	TRBV27	NA	NA
TGTGCCAGCACCCTGGGACTAGCGTTGTACGAGCAGTACTTC	CASTLGLALYEQYF	TRBJ2-7	TRBV7-8	NA	TRBD2
TGTGCCAGCTCACCTTTAGTATCCAATGAGCAGTTCTTC	CASSPLVSNEQFF	TRBJ2-1	TRBV18	NA	NA
TGTGCCAGCAGCTTTTTCAAGGGGGCGAATGAAAAACTGTTTTTT	CASSFFKGANEKLFF	TRBJ1-4	TRBV7-9	NA	TRBD1
TGCGCCAGCAGCCCGTCGGGGACACGTTCCTACGAGCAGTACTTC	CASSPSGTRSYEQYF	TRBJ2-7	TRBV5-1	NA	NA
TGTGCCAGCAGCTTACAGGGGCCGCTAATGAACACTGAAGCTTTCTTT	CASSLQGPLMNTEAFF	TRBJ1-1	TRBV7-3	NA	NA
TGTGCCAGCAGGCGACAGGGGGCCGACTATGGCTACACCTTC	CASRRQGADYGYTF	TRBJ1-2	TRBV11-2	NA	TRBD1
TGTGCCAGCAGCCGCCTTAGCGGGAATGAGGAGACCCAGTACTTC	CASSRLSGNEETQYF	TRBJ2-5	TRBV7-2	NA	TRBD2
TGTGCCAGCAGTGGTCTAGCTACAGATACGCAGTATTTT	CASSGLATDTQYF	TRBJ2-3	TRBV2	NA	NA
TGTGCCAGTAGTAAGAGCGGGAGTGGCTACAATGAGCAGTTCTTC	CASSKSGSGYNEQFF	TRBJ2-1	TRBV5-4	NA	TRBD2
TGTGCCAGCAGTTCAATGGGGGGAAACACTGAAGCTTTCTTT	CASSSMGGNTEAFF	TRBJ1-1	TRBV2	NA	NA
TGTGCCAGCAGCTTAGCCGAGGGGGTTGGGGGACAGCCCCAGCATTTT	CASSLAEGVGGQPQHF	TRBJ1-5	TRBV7-8	once	NA
TGCGCCAGCAGCTTGGAGAGGGCTGGTTTTGGCTACACCTTC	CASSLERAGFGYTF	TRBJ1-2	TRBV5-1	NA	NA
TGTGCCAGCAGCTTCCAAGCGGGAGGGGTCGTAGATGAGCAGTTCTTC	CASSFQAGGVVDEQFF	TRBJ2-1	TRBV7-9	NA	TRBD2
TGCGCCAGCAGCTTTTTAGCGGGGCGAAGCTCCTACAATGAGCAGTTCTTC	CASSFLAGRSSYNEQFF	TRBJ2-1	TRBV4-3	NA	TRBD2
TGTGCCAGCAGTTCCCCTCACAGGGGGCAGCGGCAGCCCCAGCATTTT	CASSSPHRGQRQPQHF	TRBJ1-5	TRBV6-6	NA	TRBD1
TGTGCCAGCAGTTACGCGGATCAGCCCCAGCATTTT	CASSYADQPQHF	TRBJ1-5	TRBV6-6	NA	NA
TGTGCCAGCAGCCTGGGGCAGGGGGTATCCTACGAGCAGTACTTC	CASSLGQGVSYEQYF	TRBJ2-7	TRBV7-9	NA	TRBD1
TGTGCCAGCAGCGGGACTAGCGGGTTTTATAATGAGCAGTTCTTC	CASSGTSGFYNEQFF	TRBJ2-1	TRBV9	NA	TRBD2
TGTGCCAGCCGTGCCGGGGACACCTCTGGAAACACCATATATTTT	CASRAGDTSGNTIYF	TRBJ1-3	TRBV19	NA	NA
NA	CASSSGPGRGTEAFF	TRBJ1-1	TRBV19	NA	NA
TGTGCCACCAGCTTTCGGACAGGGATATACTACAATGAGCAGTTCTTC	CATSFRTGIYYNEQFF	TRBJ2-1	TRBV15	NA	TRBD1
TGTGCCAGCAGCGCCCTGTTCGAGGGCCCCCTGAGCGAGCAGTACTTC	CASSALFEGPLSEQYF	TRBJ2-7	TRBV11-2	NA	NA
TGTGCCAGCAGCTTCAAACGGGAGAGTGATGGCTACACCTTC	CASSFKRESDGYTF	TRBJ1-2	TRBV7-9	NA	NA
TGTGCCAGCAGTTTACAGGGCTACGAGCAGTACTTC	CASSLQGYEQYF	TRBJ2-7	TRBV6-5	NA	NA
TGTGCCAGCAGCCTCGGGGGTTCGCAGTTCTTC	CASSLGGSQFF	TRBJ2-1	TRBV27	NA	NA
TGTGCCAGCAGTTTATGGCGGCGGTTGAACACTGAAGCTTTCTTT	CASSLWRRLNTEAFF	TRBJ1-1	TRBV28	NA	NA
TGCGCCAGCAGCTTGGATAGCGGCTTCTACAATGAGCAGTTCTTC	CASSLDSGFYNEQFF	TRBJ2-1	TRBV5-1	NA	NA
TGTGCCAGCAGCCCTCACAGGGGGCTCGACTATGGCTACACCTTC	CASSPHRGLDYGYTF	TRBJ1-2	TRBV9	NA	TRBD1
TGTGCCAGCAGCTCGTCAGGCGGAGGTTTCTACACCTTC	CASSSSGGGFYTF	TRBJ1-2	TRBV7-9	NA	NA
TGTGCCAGCAGCCCCACAGGGGGCAGCTATGGCTACACCTTC	CASSPTGGSYGYTF	TRBJ1-2	TRBV14	NA	TRBD1
TGCGCCAGCAGTGAGGGGACAGATTACTACGAGCAGTACTTC	CASSEGTDYYEQYF	TRBJ2-7	TRBV10-1	NA	TRBD1
TGTGCCTGGATCTCCCCGGGGGGGATGATGCAGTATTTT	CAWISPGGMMQYF	TRBJ2-3	TRBV30	NA	TRBD2
TGTGCCAGCTCACCACGGCAGGGGGACTCCGGGGAGCTGTTTTTT	CASSPRQGDSGELFF	TRBJ2-2	TRBV18	NA	NA
TGTGCCAGCTCACAGACAGAGAGAAGTGGAAACACCATATATTTT	CASSQTERSGNTIYF	TRBJ1-3	TRBV18	NA	NA
TGTGCCAGCAGCCGTACCCCCGGGACAGCCTCATACGAGCAGTACTTC	CASSRTPGTASYEQYF	TRBJ2-7	TRBV27	once	TRBD1
TGTGCCAGCAGCTTGGCGCAGGGGCCCTCCTATGGCTACACCTTC	CASSLAQGPSYGYTF	TRBJ1-2	TRBV5-6	NA	NA
TGCGCCAGCAGCCAGCGGGAGAGGGGATACGAGCAGTACTTC	CASSQRERGYEQYF	TRBJ2-7	TRBV4-1	NA	TRBD2
TGTGCCAGCAGTGATCTCACTGAAGCTTTCTTT	CASSDLTEAFF	TRBJ1-1	TRBV25-1	NA	NA
TGTGCCAGCAGGGCCCCCGGGGGGCCTGGGCAGAAAGCTTTCTTT	CASRAPGGPGQKAFF	TRBJ1-1	TRBV27	NA	NA
TGTGCCAGCAGCCGTAGCGGGGGGGGGCAAGAGACCCAGTACTTC	CASSRSGGGQETQYF	TRBJ2-5	TRBV7-9	NA	TRBD2